This TCR beta chain was identified in a study of control samples from healthy donors and cancer patients. Germline loops: CDR1 SGHRS, CDR2 YFSETQ. The CDR3 extends over 14 amino acids. The V end lost 0 bases, the J end lost 4 bases, and 7 bases lay between the germline ends. Profiling relied on immunoSEQ multiplex PCR, and the TCRdb table lists in-frame clones only, not all of them. This table has over 80,000 clones, about 80% appearing once. The rearrangement joins TRBV5-1 to TRBJ2-2, with D possibly matching TRBD2 (6 bases). This clonotype originated in a woman aged 25 to 39 in good health. Sequencing was performed on blood. CDR3 protein: CASSLVRGTGELFF. DNA for the CDR3: TGCGCCAGCAGCTTGGTGCGGGGCACCGGGGAGCTGTTTTTT.